Each of the 23 T cell receptor beta chains below was sequenced from the same sample in a study of blood T cell repertoires in COVID-19. Data came from immunoSEQ multiplex PCR; TCRdb stores just in-frame clones and leaves some out. The sample yields approximately 120,000 clones, roughly 80% seen once. Sequenced: peripheral blood. Receptors were obtained from an elderly man with COVID-19, enrolled during active disease.

The chain combines TRBV3-1 (or the pseudogene TRBV3-2) with TRBJ1-2; TRBD1 matches 7 bases. CDR3 length equals 15 residues. J was trimmed by 2 bases and V by 4 bases; bases with no gene match: 7. Looked up from germline, CDR1 is LGHDT and CDR2 is YNNKEL (reference sequence). The CDR3 DNA reads as TGTGCCAGCAGCCCGACAGGGACCCGAAACTATGGCTACACCTTC. Translated, it gives CASSPTGTRNYGYTF.

This sequence joins TRBV11-2 and TRBJ2-3, with D possibly matching TRBD2 (6 bases). V was clipped by 1 base and J by 5 bases, with 7 bases between them. Germline CDR1 SGHAT, CDR2 FQNNGV. The CDR3 spans 13 residues. CDR3 region: CASSLGAGDTQYF. DNA for the CDR3: TGTGCCAGCAGCTTAGGAGCGGGAGATACGCAGTATTTT.

The rearrangement links TRBV10-3 to TRBJ2-7; TRBD2 aligns across 10 bases. Trimming took 6 bases from V and 11 from J; bases not matched to a gene: 10. The germline V gene encodes CDR1 ENHRY and CDR2 SYGVKD. This CDR3 contains 13 residues. The CDR3 protein is CAIREREGPKEYF. CDR3 DNA: TGTGCCATCAGGGAGCGGGAGGGCCCGAAGGAGTACTTC.

This clone showed up just a few times. The chain carries TRBV5-1 and TRBJ1-1, with D possibly being TRBD1 (5 bases). Trimming removed 4 bases at V and 7 bases at J, with 8 bases between. In germline, CDR1 is SGHRS, CDR2 YFSETQ. The CDR3 spans 11 residues. CDR3 protein: CASSQGDEAFF. Here the CDR3 DNA reads TGCGCCAGCAGCCAAGGGGATGAAGCTTTCTTT.

CDR3: CASSTTGGTEAFF. CDR3 coding DNA: TGTGCCAGCAGCACGACAGGGGGCACTGAAGCTTTCTTT. The chain recombines TRBV11-2 with TRBJ1-1, with 9 nucleotides matching TRBD1. CDR1 and CDR2 from the germline V gene are SGHAT and FQNNGV. The V segment lost 5 bases and the J segment 4 bases; nucleotides outside the gene matches: 2. CDR3 length: 13 amino acids.

This chain uses TRBV19 with TRBJ2-5, with D possibly being TRBD1 (6 bases). V lost 5 bases and J lost 5, with 15 bases in between. Germline V lookup: CDR1 LNHDA, CDR2 SQIVND (reference sequence). The CDR3 spans 14 residues. Here the CDR3 DNA reads TGTGCCAGTAGTGGGGGCCGGGGCGTGGAGACCCAGTACTTC. This codes for CASSGGRGVETQYF.

The rearrangement links TRBV7-3 to TRBJ2-1; 8 bases agree with TRBD2. CDR3 size: 18 residues. Trimming removed 0 bases from V and 7 bases from J; junction bases left unmatched: 14. Germline values: CDR1 SGHTA, CDR2 FQGTGA. CDR3 coding DNA: TGTGCCAGCAGCTTAACTGCCAGCGGGGGTTCGGCTATGAATGAGCAGTTCTTC. Encoded protein: CASSLTASGGSAMNEQFF.

The rearrangement joins TRBV7-9 to TRBJ2-2; D is perhaps TRBD1 (6 bases). CDR3 length: 15 residues. V was clipped by 5 bases and J by 4 bases, with 14 bases between them. Germline V gives CDR1 SEHNR, CDR2 FQNEAQ (reference sequence). This CDR3 reads CASSLQQGRTGELFF. CDR3 sequence (DNA): TGTGCCAGCAGCCTCCAACAGGGACGCACCGGGGAGCTGTTTTTT.

The chain uses TRBV11-3 and TRBJ2-1; tentatively, D is TRBD2 (6 bases). Deletions cut 5 bases from V and 2 bases from J, with 7 bases between. The germline gives CDR1 SGHNT, CDR2 YENEEA. The CDR3 runs to 13 residues. The CDR3 protein is CASSGGTYNEQFF. CDR3 bases: TGTGCCAGCAGCGGGGGGACCTACAATGAGCAGTTCTTC.

V gene TRBV12-3 or TRBV12-4 combines with J gene TRBJ2-4, with 8 bases that match TRBD1. The CDR3 extends over 13 amino acids. V lost 6 bases to trimming and J lost 9 bases; unmatched junction nucleotides: 7. In DNA form, the CDR3 reads TGTGCCAGCAGCCCCGGGACAGGCAGCATTCAGTACTTC. Amino acid sequence: CASSPGTGSIQYF.

This clone was detected a few times. J is TRBJ1-2 and V is TRBV6-2 or TRBV6-3; D is unresolved. Trimming removed 4 bases at V and 4 bases at J, with 13 bases between. Per the germline V gene, CDR1 is MNHEY and CDR2 is SVGEGT. The CDR3 is 14 residues long. The CDR3 here is CASSSPGRGYGYTF. In nucleotides, the CDR3 is TGTGCCAGCAGTTCCCCAGGTCGGGGCTATGGCTACACCTTC.

The chain's CDR3 is CASGDRPNTEAFF. The CDR3 DNA is TGTGCCAGTGGGGACAGACCGAACACTGAAGCTTTCTTT. The chain employs TRBV19 and TRBJ1-1; TRBD1 matches 7 bases. Trimming took 8 bases from V and 1 from J; bases not matched to a gene: 4. CDR3 length: 13 residues. The germline CDR1 and CDR2 sequences are LNHDA and SQIVND (reference sequence).

This clone has just a few counts. J is TRBJ2-7 and V is TRBV30; TRBD2 might be the D (5 bases). The V end was cut by 3 bases, the J end by 0 bases, with 12 bases between. The CDR3 is made up of 14 amino acids. Germline V gene data show CDR1 as GTSNPN and CDR2 as SVGIG (reference sequence). The CDR3 spells CAWRETGSSYEQYF. The CDR3 DNA sequence: TGTGCCTGGAGGGAAACTGGGAGCTCCTACGAGCAGTACTTC.

The J gene is TRBJ2-3, the V gene TRBV3-1 (or the pseudogene TRBV3-2), with D perhaps TRBD2 (6 bases). V dropped 8 bases and J dropped 4 bases, with 13 bases sitting between them. The germline V gene has CDR1 LGHDT and CDR2 YNNKEL (reference sequence). The CDR3 contains 13 residues. The CDR3: CASVQSGADTQYF. CDR3 nucleotides: TGTGCCAGCGTCCAATCGGGGGCAGATACGCAGTATTTT.

The genes are TRBV6-5 and TRBJ2-7, with 7 bases identical to TRBD1. This CDR3 is built from 15 residues. The germline V gene has CDR1 MNHEY and CDR2 SVGAGI. J was trimmed by 2 bases and V by 5 bases; bases with no gene match: 9. CDR3 loop: CASSKTGAPPYEQYF. The CDR3, as DNA: TGTGCCAGCAGTAAAACAGGGGCACCACCCTACGAGCAGTACTTC.

J is TRBJ1-2 and V is TRBV9; 10 nucleotides match TRBD1. Germline CDR1 is SGDLS and CDR2 is YYNGEE. With V trimmed by 2 bases and J by 8 bases, 6 bases remained unmatched. The CDR3 loop spans 14 amino acids. CDR3 nucleotides: TGTGCCAGCAGCGTGACAGACAGGGGGCACGGCTACACCTTC. Amino acid sequence: CASSVTDRGHGYTF.

The rearrangement uses TRBV4-1 and TRBJ2-1; TRBD2 matches at 8 bases. This CDR3 has 14 residues. The junction had 9 bases not matched to a gene; V was cut back by 4 bases and J by 10 bases. CDR1 MGHRA and CDR2 YSYEKL come from the germline V gene. The CDR3 sequence is CASSLPGRVREQFF. DNA of the CDR3: TGCGCCAGCAGCCTCCCCGGGAGGGTGAGGGAGCAGTTCTTC.

The chain recombines TRBV3-1 (or the pseudogene TRBV3-2) with TRBJ2-1; the match to TRBD2 covers 7 bases. Germline V CDR1 and CDR2: LGHDT, YNNKEL (reference sequence). V was pared by 2 bases and J by 4 bases, with 5 bases of the junction left unmatched. This CDR3 region has 15 residues. The CDR3 sequence: CASSQTSASYNEQFF. In DNA, the CDR3 is TGTGCCAGCAGCCAAACTAGCGCATCTTACAATGAGCAGTTCTTC.

This rearrangement joins TRBV2 to TRBJ2-2; a possible D gene is TRBD2 (6 bases). CDR3 length: 14 amino acids. The V gene lost 3 bases and the J gene lost 5 bases, with 10 bases spanning the gap. Germline loops: CDR1 SNHLY, CDR2 FYNNEI. The CDR3 sequence is CASSDGGRTGELFF. The CDR3 DNA is TGTGCCAGCAGTGACGGGGGTCGGACCGGGGAGCTGTTTTTT.

The chain employs TRBV27 and TRBJ2-1; 10 bases are a match to TRBD1. The CDR3 covers 14 residues. The germline V gene encodes CDR1 MNHEY and CDR2 SMNVEV (reference sequence). J was trimmed by 3 bases and V by 6 bases; bases with no gene match: 2. The CDR3 coding sequence is TGTGCCAGCAGGGACAGGGGGTACTACAATGAGCAGTTCTTC. Protein: CASRDRGYYNEQFF.

CDR3 in DNA: TGTGCCACCAGCGACGATGCGGTCTACGAGCAGTACTTC. Its protein product is CATSDDAVYEQYF. The J gene is TRBJ2-7, the V gene TRBV15; D is unclear. The CDR3 has 13 amino acids. V dropped 5 bases and J dropped 3 bases, with 11 bases sitting between them. Germline CDR1 reads LNHNV; CDR2 reads YYDKDF (reference sequence).

The CDR3 DNA is TGCGCCAGCAGTGACAGCGGGGCTGAGACCCAGTACTTC. This encodes CASSDSGAETQYF. This chain links TRBV10-1 with TRBJ2-5, with 7 bases matching TRBD2. The V gene end was trimmed by 3 bases and the J gene end by 5 bases; junction bases not matched to a gene: 3. The germline gives CDR1 WNHNN, CDR2 SYGVQD (reference sequence). CDR3 length equals 13 residues.

V gene TRBV3-1 (or the pseudogene TRBV3-2) combines with J gene TRBJ1-1, with 7 bases fitting TRBD1. The CDR3 has 14 amino acids. V gave up 2 bases and J gave up 11 bases; unmatched junction bases: 11. Germline-derived CDR1 and CDR2 are LGHDT and YNNKEL (reference sequence). CDR3 amino acids: CASSQSGGTVGAFF. The CDR3 DNA is TGTGCCAGCAGCCAATCAGGGGGTACCGTGGGGGCTTTCTTT.